This T cell receptor (beta chain) derives from a study of T cell changes during pregnancy in multiple sclerosis. Germline V lookup: CDR1 MRHNA, CDR2 SNTAGT. The germline V and J ends were trimmed by 10 bases and 3 bases, with 13 bases remaining between them. The CDR3 is made up of 12 amino acids. The table lists this clone with a few counts. This table comes from immunoSEQ multiplex PCR, and its TCRdb copy is limited to in-frame clones, with some not included. In the table there are 70,000 or so clones, 85% to 95% of which are singletons. This chain joins TRBV6-4 and TRBJ2-7; D possibly corresponds to TRBD1 (6 bases). The source of this sequence is a female donor in good health, enrolled as a control in a pregnancy study. This specimen consisted of peripheral blood, obtained in the third trimester of pregnancy. The CDR3 sequence: CATPGHSYEQYF. CDR3 nucleotides: TGTGCCACTCCGGGACACAGCTACGAGCAGTACTTC.